This entry describes one T cell receptor beta chain. The antigen remains undetermined. The V end lost 2 bases, the J end lost 1 base, and 13 bases lay between the germline ends. CDR3 size: 16 residues. Germline-derived CDR1 and CDR2 are MDHEN and SYDVKM. Method: immunoSEQ multiplex PCR; TCRdb's copy keeps in-frame clones and lacks some. Among around 1.9 million clones, 93% were seen once, and the ten largest hold under 2%. The data belong to a study of shared clonotypes between healthy human individuals. Study at large: Per donor, three plates held CD4 naive cells, three held CD4 memory, two held CD8 naive and one held CD8 memory.

Findings and limits, study-wide: Shared clonotypes: about 5% naive CD4, roughly 3.5% naive CD8, about 2.2% memory CD4, approximately 0.41% memory CD8. The sole specimen, blood, was sampled, and tissue repertoires likely differ.

Terminally differentiated effector memory CD45RA+ cells were excluded from the naive CD8 cells, which were CD45RO-negative and positively selected for CCR7. V usage is TRBV28 and J usage is TRBJ2-3; no clear D gene. Input material: naive CD8+ T cells from PBMCs. The receptor comes from a man between 18 and 29 years old in good health. Some clones in this sample may be carry-over from other donors' samples. This CDR3 reads CASSLRPVMGTDTQYF. DNA of the CDR3: TGTGCCAGCAGTTTACGGCCAGTGATGGGCACAGATACGCAGTATTTT.